This TCR beta chain was captured by sequencing in a study of T cell clones after liver transplantation. Overall study: Three of the eight recipients were HCV-positive; the rest had non-autoimmune, non-viral transplant indications.

Clones were sequenced by immunoSEQ multiplex PCR, and TCRdb holds only the in-frame ones, with some missing. The table lists fewer than 85,000 clones, over 80% of them singletons. This clone is a singleton in its sample. Its antigen is unidentified. Study results and limitations: Post-transplant time points were not standardized, so conclusions are preliminary. Graft donor-reactive T cells may have migrated into the graft rather than being deleted.

Sample: CD4+ T cells from blood, taken at the 22-month timepoint. This sequence originates from a human patient who received a liver transplant. Some of the T cells might come from the graft donor.

DNA of the CDR3: TGTGCCAGCTCACCCCCGGGACTAGCGGGGTACAATGAGCAGTTCTTC. Translation: CASSPPGLAGYNEQFF. The chain couples TRBV18 to TRBJ2-1, with 13 bases identical to TRBD2. Germline loops: CDR1 KGHSH, CDR2 LQKENI. The junction had 3 bases not matched to a gene; V was cut back by 3 bases and J by 4 bases. There are 16 residues in the CDR3.